The 25 T cell receptor beta chains below come from one sample, sequenced in a study of cytomegalovirus exposure and HLA in healthy donors. 13 Jbeta primers and 60 Vbeta primers were used for the PCR. Method: immunoSEQ multiplex PCR; TCRdb's copy keeps in-frame clones and lacks some. The sample contains about 130,000 clones, approximately 80% of which appear only once. The sample taken for sequencing was PBMCs. All receptors come from a man between 50 and 59 years old in good health and CMV-seronegative.

This chain uses TRBV5-1 with TRBJ1-4; D not certain. There are 14 residues in the CDR3. Germline V gene sequence: CDR1 SGHRS, CDR2 YFSETQ. V was cut by 0 bases and J by 7 bases, with 10 bases left in between. This CDR3 is CASSLEQRGEKLFF. In nucleotides, the CDR3 is TGCGCCAGCAGCTTGGAACAACGGGGTGAAAAACTGTTTTTT.

V gene TRBV29-1 combines with J gene TRBJ2-1; 9 bases align to TRBD2. CDR1 is SQVTM, CDR2 ANQGSEA, per germline. The CDR3 has 15 amino acids. With V trimmed by 0 bases and J by 9 bases, 9 bases remained unmatched. The DNA of the CDR3 is TGCAGCGTTGAAGATCGGCGGGAGGGCCGATTTGAGCAGTTCTTC. Protein: CSVEDRREGRFEQFF.

The chain links TRBV11-3 to TRBJ2-1, with D uncertain. The CDR3 has 13 amino acids. V was cut by 4 bases and J by 8 bases, with 12 bases left in between. CDR1 is SGHNT and CDR2 is YENEEA in the germline V gene. Here the CDR3 DNA reads TGTGCCAGCAGCTCCCCGAGAACCCATGAGCAGTTCTTC. Translated: CASSSPRTHEQFF.

This clone has only one observation. At one of its ends the junction is not consistent with the germline gene, which may arise from a read error. V gene TRBV7-7 combines with J gene TRBJ2-1; TRBD2 is a possible D gene (6 bases). CDR3 length: 15 amino acids. In germline, CDR1 is SSHAT, CDR2 FNYEAQ (reference sequence). The CDR3: CASSLGTGIYNEQFF. Here the CDR3 DNA reads TGTGCTAGCAGCTTGGGGACTGGGATCTACAATGAGCAGTTCTTC.

The table lists this clone with a few counts. The gene calls are TRBV28 and TRBJ1-5; D may be TRBD1 (5 bases). The CDR3 extends over 14 amino acids. Trimming took 2 bases from V and 4 from J, leaving 9 bases between them. CDR1 and CDR2 from the germline V gene are MDHEN and SYDVKM. The CDR3 DNA reads as TGTGCCAGCAGTTTAGTTTCAGGGAATCAGCCCCAGCATTTT. It encodes CASSLVSGNQPQHF.

J is TRBJ2-3 and V is TRBV27, with 12 bases lining up with TRBD2. V was clipped by 6 bases and J by 0 bases; unmatched bases: 4. There are 16 residues in the CDR3. The germline V gene encodes CDR1 MNHEY and CDR2 SMNVEV (reference sequence). The CDR3 protein is CASSRLAGVSTDTQYF. CDR3 sequence (DNA): TGTGCCAGCAGCAGACTAGCGGGAGTAAGCACAGATACGCAGTATTTT.

CDR3 coding DNA: TGTGCCAGCAGTGCCACCTCCACGGGATATGAGCAGTTCTTC. Protein: CASSATSTGYEQFF. The chain combines TRBV2 with TRBJ2-1, with a weak D call TRBD2 (5 bases). With 4 bases removed from V and 8 bases from J, the gap between germline ends came to 15 bases. CDR1 SNHLY and CDR2 FYNNEI come from the germline V gene. The CDR3 is 14 amino acids. Full variable domain (missing parts from reference TRBV2 and TRBJ2-1): EPEVTQTPSHQVTQMGQEVILRCVPISNHLYFYWYRQILGQKVEFLVSFYNNEISEKSEIFDDQFSVERPDGSNFTLKIRSTKLEDSAMYFCASSATSTGYEQFFGPGTRLTVL.

The chain is built from TRBV6-1 and TRBJ2-1; 9 nucleotides align to TRBD1. J was trimmed by 7 bases and V by 5 bases; bases with no gene match: 9. The germline V gene encodes CDR1 MNHNS and CDR2 SASEGT. The CDR3 is 15 residues long. This CDR3 is CASSILTGGGNEQFF. The CDR3 nucleotides are TGTGCCAGCAGTATACTGACAGGGGGGGGGAATGAGCAGTTCTTC.

The V and J genes are TRBV6-6 and TRBJ1-1; D gene ambiguous. From germline, CDR1 is MNHNY and CDR2 SVGAGI (reference sequence). This CDR3 is built from 14 residues. The V end lost 8 bases, the J end lost 0 bases, and 13 bases lay between the germline ends. The CDR3 DNA follows: TGTGCCAGCTACGAGAGGAACATGAACACTGAAGCTTTCTTT. Amino acids: CASYERNMNTEAFF.

The rearrangement joins TRBV28 to TRBJ1-5, with D maybe TRBD1 (5 bases). There are 13 residues in the CDR3. The germline V gene encodes CDR1 MDHEN and CDR2 SYDVKM. The ends were cut back, 8 bases at V and 1 base at J, with 9 bases in the middle. The CDR3, as DNA: TGTGCCAGCTGGAGACAGAGCAATCAGCCCCAGCATTTT. Translated: CASWRQSNQPQHF.

The J gene is TRBJ2-1, the V gene TRBV2, with 9 bases matching TRBD1. CDR1 and CDR2 (germline): SNHLY, FYNNEI. The CDR3 loop spans 16 amino acids. Losses at the gene ends were 4 bases for V and 5 bases for J; bases not matched to a gene: 9. The CDR3 nucleotides are TGTGCCAGCAGTGCGCCTGGGGACAGGGCAAACAATGAGCAGTTCTTC. As protein: CASSAPGDRANNEQFF.

This chain links TRBV10-3 with TRBJ2-7; 8 bases are shared with TRBD1. The trim removed 6 bases at V and 6 bases at J, leaving 4 bases unmatched. This CDR3 comprises 12 residues. Germline V gene sequence: CDR1 ENHRY, CDR2 SYGVKD. CDR3 sequence reads: CAISQTGVEQYF. CDR3 in DNA: TGTGCCATCAGCCAGACAGGGGTCGAGCAGTACTTC.

The CDR3, as DNA: TGTGCCAGCAGCTCCGGGACAGGGGGCATTTCCTACAATGAGCAGTTCTTC. It specifies CASSSGTGGISYNEQFF. V is TRBV5-4 and J is TRBJ2-1, with TRBD1 identical over 12 bases. J lost 1 base, V lost 3 bases, and 5 bases had no gene match. This CDR3 is 17 amino acids long. Germline-derived CDR1 and CDR2 are SGHNT and YYREEE (reference sequence).

This clone was recorded only once. The genes are TRBV19 and TRBJ2-2, with TRBD1 identical over 7 bases. Germline CDR1 LNHDA, CDR2 SQIVND (reference sequence). CDR3 length: 15 amino acids. The junction had 9 bases not matched to a gene; V was cut back by 7 bases and J by 4 bases. This CDR3 reads CASTVQGLFTGELFF. Here the CDR3 DNA reads TGTGCCAGTACCGTACAGGGGCTTTTCACCGGGGAGCTGTTTTTT.

This chain uses TRBV6-5 with TRBJ1-2; unclear D gene. Germline loops: CDR1 MNHEY, CDR2 SVGAGI. V lost 6 bases and J lost 6, with 17 bases in between. The CDR3 consists of 14 residues. CDR3 protein: CASRRPGTSDGYTF. As DNA, the CDR3 is TGTGCCAGCAGGCGCCCAGGAACTAGTGATGGCTACACCTTC.

V gene TRBV5-1 combines with J gene TRBJ2-7; D perhaps matches TRBD2 (5 bases). The length of the CDR3 is 15 residues. Germline V CDR1 and CDR2: SGHRS, YFSETQ. V was clipped by 2 bases and J by 7 bases, with 19 bases between them. CDR3 nucleotide sequence: TGCGCCAGCAGCTTAGGCGGAACCGGGGTGGGGGAGCAGTACTTC. Translation: CASSLGGTGVGEQYF. The whole variable domain, remainder taken from reference TRBV5-1 and TRBJ2-7, is KAGVTQTPRYLIKTRGQQVTLSCSPISGHRSVSWYQQTPGQGLQFLFEYFSETQRNKGNFPGRFSGRQFSNSRSEMNVSTLELGDSALYLCASSLGGTGVGEQYFGPGTRLTVT.

The chain is built from TRBV27 and TRBJ2-3, with a weak D call TRBD2 (6 bases). The V end lost 10 bases, the J end lost 2 bases, and 19 bases lay between the germline ends. CDR3 length: 15 amino acids. CDR1 is MNHEY and CDR2 is SMNVEV in the germline V gene (reference sequence). This CDR3 reads CAKLAVGGNTDTQYF. CDR3 bases: TGTGCCAAGTTAGCCGTGGGGGGAAACACAGATACGCAGTATTTT.

The genes are TRBV6-5 and TRBJ1-5, with unresolved D. The CDR3 has 14 residues. Germline V gives CDR1 MNHEY, CDR2 SVGAGI. V gave up 0 bases and J gave up 6 bases, with 9 bases separating them. CDR3 nucleotides: TGTGCCAGCAGTTACTCGAGGGTTGGTCAGCCCCAGCATTTT. Translating gives CASSYSRVGQPQHF.

J is TRBJ2-5 and V is TRBV7-9; a possible D gene is TRBD1 (6 bases). CDR3 length equals 12 residues. The germline gives CDR1 SEHNR, CDR2 FQNEAQ (reference sequence). The V and J ends lost 2 bases and 7 bases respectively, with 8 bases between them. The CDR3 reads CASSLTGRTQYF. CDR3 bases: TGTGCCAGCAGCTTAACAGGGAGGACCCAGTACTTC.

The chain carries TRBV19 and TRBJ2-5, with 8 bases fitting TRBD2. J lost 5 bases, V lost 7 bases, and 12 bases had no gene match. Germline V gene lookup returns CDR1 LNHDA and CDR2 SQIVND (reference sequence). The CDR3 consists of 15 residues. CDR3 sequence (DNA): TGTGCCAGTACCCCGGGGGGGGCGGATAGGGAGACCCAGTACTTC. It is translated as CASTPGGADRETQYF.

The V call is TRBV7-9, the J call TRBJ1-4, with TRBD1 matching over 8 bases. The trim removed 2 bases at V and 8 bases at J, leaving 7 bases unmatched. Germline V gene data show CDR1 as SEHNR and CDR2 as FQNEAQ (reference sequence). The CDR3 runs to 15 residues. This CDR3 reads CASSLSGTGNEKLFF. The CDR3 DNA follows: TGTGCCAGCAGCTTATCGGGGACAGGAAACGAAAAACTGTTTTTT.

V and J are TRBV5-8 and TRBJ2-7; weak D call: TRBD2 (6 bases). V was shortened by 4 bases and J by 5 bases, with 19 bases between the two germline ends. Germline V CDR1 and CDR2: SGHTS, YDEGEE. The CDR3 has 15 amino acids. The CDR3 nucleotides are TGTGCCAGCAGCCCCCTCCGGCCCCGGAGGGACGAGCAGTACTTC. As protein: CASSPLRPRRDEQYF.

The chain recombines TRBV19 with TRBJ1-5; tentative D call: TRBD1 (5 bases). Germline V CDR1 and CDR2: LNHDA, SQIVND (reference sequence). This CDR3 contains 15 residues. Trimming took off 4 bases at V and 5 bases at J, with 15 bases between the two ends. CDR3 nucleotides: TGTGCCAGTAGTAAAGGCGGGGGTCAGGATCAGCCCCAGCATTTT. Encoded protein: CASSKGGGQDQPQHF.

V usage is TRBV29-1 and J usage is TRBJ1-1; TRBD1 might be the D (6 bases). Trimming cost V 6 bases and J 0 bases, with 11 bases left between them. Germline CDR1 is SQVTM and CDR2 is ANQGSEA. The CDR3 sequence is 13 residues long. The DNA of the CDR3 is TGCAGCGTGACGGGACACCTGAACACTGAAGCTTTCTTT. Residues: CSVTGHLNTEAFF.

The chain combines TRBV27 with TRBJ2-7, with 11 bases lining up with TRBD2. Unmatched junction bases numbered 12, after V lost 5 bases and J lost 0 bases. The CDR3 loop spans 18 amino acids. CDR1 and CDR2 (germline): MNHEY, SMNVEV (reference sequence). CDR3 nucleotide sequence: TGTGCCAGCAGTCCCTCAGCTAGCGGGAGGATTGCCTCCTACGAGCAGTACTTC. Protein sequence: CASSPSASGRIASYEQYF.